This T cell receptor beta chain was captured by sequencing in a study of human CD8 memory T cell subsets. In germline, CDR1 is MNHEY, CDR2 SMNVEV (reference sequence). The CDR3 sequence is 13 residues long. Researchers made TCR beta libraries via UMI-labeled 5' RACE. TCRdb processed the 5' RACE reads again and assigns one entry to each CDR3 protein, with no DNA. The sample has 7,500 to 8,500 distinct CDR3 sequences. This chain uses TRBV27 with TRBJ1-6. This TCR derives from a human donor in good health. Source material: CD8+ T cells from PBMCs. CDR3 in amino acids: CASSLSQNSPLHF.